Below, one T cell receptor (beta chain) is given with its context. The antigen it binds to is not known. One base away there is no much larger clone; base qualities are not given. Within the sample, other DNA sequences also encode this same CDR3. Participants in the prospective study were aged about 18 to 100 years, lived in 24 United States geographic areas, and enrolled through a virtual design. In the prospective study, cohorts were assigned on the basis of participant-reported clinical history obtained from a screening survey and a study questionnaire. For ImmuneRACE Cohort 3, a participant was defined as recovered based on two consecutive negative NP/OP PCR tests, clearance by a healthcare professional, or resolution of symptoms. In the prospective study, whole blood, serum and a nasopharyngeal or oropharyngeal swab were collected from each participant by mobile phlebotomists. Prospective study participants could optionally give additional blood draws and questionnaires over an approximately 2-month period. Before DNA extraction, prospective study blood samples were shipped either frozen or at room temperature.

The sample is drawn from a study of blood T cell repertoires in COVID-19 (TCRdb year 2020). Concerning the study at large: Samples from collaborators originated in the United States, Italy and Spain and spanned both the acute and convalescent phases of COVID-19. The material from the prospective study consisted of cDNA or gDNA derived from T cells, B-cell-depleted T cells, or PBMCs. Deeply sampled blood TCRbeta repertoires from subjects exposed to, actively infected with, or recovered from COVID-19 were included in the dataset. The repertoires were released in a freely available public database intended as a resource for research on the immune response to SARS-CoV-2. The samples were drawn from two sources: the first 160 participants of the ongoing ImmuneRACE study, and 1,254 subjects contributed by 6 global collaborators. The sample metadata nearly always contained a de-identified subject ID, COVID-19 status, age in years and sex. Where HLA class I and class II types were available, the types were taken from metadata supplied by the sample provider, not from assay-based typing.

TCRbeta CDR3 regions were amplified from genomic DNA using the immunoSEQ Assay, a bias-controlled multiplex PCR. As for the original processing: The number of nucleated cells in each sample was estimated from the amplification of reference gene primers within the assay. Sequence reads were collapsed and filtered to measure the absolute abundance of every unique TCRbeta CDR3 rearrangement. For each sample, productive Simpson clonality was calculated as the square root of Simpson's diversity index over productive rearrangements. As stored in TCRdb, this immuneACCESS dataset retains in-frame rearrangements with V and J assigned. A fraction of the clones does not appear; measured against another copy, unresolved V genes explain less than half of the discrepancy, and the remainder lacks a known reason. The V and J calls and clone size are taken from that table; D and trimming were inferred from the DNA. In this sample the table shows approximately 470,000 clones, 87% of which occur a single time. The ten largest clonotypes hold 0.7% of the sample.

What the work shows at the level of the full study, not this receptor alone: Clinical and demographic metadata were provided uncurated, with the amount varying by source and participant.

From the cysteine up to the phenylalanine, the CDR3 has a length of 15 residues. The retained sequence is limited to the CDR3, 45 bases, with the frame set at the first base. V is reduced by 1 base and J by 1 base, leaving a spacing of 10 bases between them. CDR1 SGHDN and CDR2 FVKESK are derived from the germline V gene. Recombination connected TRBV14 to TRBJ1-1; a weak D assignment points to TRBD1 (5 bases agree). Sequencing was done on a sample of PBMCs or T cells enriched from blood (not recorded which). The TCR was taken from a young woman who had recovered from COVID-19. The DNA sequence reads TGTGCCAGCAGCCAAGTAGGCAGGGAGAACACTGAAGCTTTCTTT. Translated, it reads CASSQVGRENTEAFF.